Listed below are T cell receptor beta chains from one sample, sequenced in a study of radiation and T cells in renal cell carcinoma. The method was immunoSEQ multiplex PCR; TCRdb's version includes in-frame clones alone and lacks a portion of them. The data hold some 100,000 clones, with about 79% observed a single time. Sequenced material: blood, taken from a patient whose treatment included radiotherapy and nephrectomy. The receptor set was obtained from a man aged 55 to 70 with renal cell carcinoma. The CDR3 runs from the conserved cysteine through the conserved F or W. A D gene is named only where the DNA matches it firmly.

V,J,D,CDR3
TRBV27,TRBJ1-5,-,CASSPRWGGGQPQHF
TRBV29-1,TRBJ1-5,TRBD1,CSVADRFDQPQHF
TRBV19,TRBJ2-7,-,CASSIQKSYEQYF
TRBV7-9,TRBJ2-3,-,CASSRTVPMDTQYF
TRBV10-3,TRBJ2-5,-,CAISESRSGGETQYF
TRBV6-5,TRBJ1-4,TRBD1,CASSYRTGSEKLFF
TRBV27,TRBJ2-1,-,CASSFKGGGDIEQFF
TRBV27,TRBJ1-5,-,CASSFEFNQPQHF
TRBV18,TRBJ2-1,TRBD1,CASSPGDRGLRSYNEQFF
TRBV6-1,TRBJ1-1,-,CASSGTIRIMNTEAFF
TRBV9,TRBJ2-7,TRBD2,CASSASGVSYEQYF
TRBV23-1,TRBJ1-2,TRBD1,CASSQMNPQGNNYGYTF
TRBV5-1,TRBJ2-1,TRBD1,CASTLGTTGVSYNEQFF
TRBV19,TRBJ1-2,-,CASSIIGRMLYGYTF
TRBV6-5,TRBJ2-1,-,CASSYSQANEQFF
TRBV7-2,TRBJ2-2,-,CASSSLWYTGELFF
TRBV6-6,TRBJ2-7,TRBD2,CASRPAGVSYEQYF
TRBV6-1,TRBJ2-7,-,CASSAREGEQYF
TRBV5-6,TRBJ2-3,-,CASSLRSWGQNTDTQYF
TRBV7-8,TRBJ2-1,TRBD1,CASSLGDRGNEQFF
TRBV5-6,TRBJ1-2,-,CASSLGGAGSGGYTF
TRBV7-9,TRBJ2-5,-,CASSPQPYQETQYF
TRBV5-3,TRBJ1-2,-,CARTTGNGYTF
TRBV10-3,TRBJ2-2,TRBD2,CAISGLAGSTGELFF
TRBV7-6,TRBJ1-3,-,CASSLGDGRYSGNTIYF
TRBV5-1,TRBJ2-1,TRBD2,CASSLITRQTSGSPWDEQFF
TRBV27,TRBJ1-5,-,CASNDPNQPQHF
TRBV28,TRBJ1-5,-,CASSVTSGGNQPQHF
TRBV28,TRBJ2-1,-,CASSLEFVEQFF
TRBV6-1,TRBJ2-7,-,CASSLDRSYEQYF
TRBV10-3,TRBJ2-2,-,CAISEGLIAGELFF
TRBV4-1,TRBJ2-7,TRBD2,CASSQILAGGFYEQYF
TRBV6-1,TRBJ1-4,-,CASSFQGISEKLFF
TRBV7-2,TRBJ2-7,TRBD2,CASSPGLAGTYEQYF
TRBV28,TRBJ2-1,-,CASSLDPEVQFF
TRBV5-8,TRBJ1-2,-,CASSLGLTANYGYTF
TRBV6-1,TRBJ2-3,-,CASSEGPGMSTDTQYF
TRBV7-8,TRBJ2-4,-,CASSSGTRLAKNIQYF
TRBV11-2,TRBJ2-2,-,CASSPGVGAATGELFF
TRBV30,TRBJ1-5,-,CAWSWGNQPQHF